Below, one T cell receptor beta chain is given with its context. Its matching antigen is unknown. Compared with germline, one end of the junction differs, possibly owing to a read error. The sample originates from a study of shared clonotypes between healthy human individuals. Study information: Researchers drew samples from a couple of women and three men aged 18 to 49. Study-wide results and limits: On the whole, naive subsets had larger estimated richness than memory subsets had.

Within Nashville, Tennessee resided all donors, each a Caucasian adult. Original processing notes: Quality scores were absent from the junction-only immunoSEQ sequences, so filtering differed. The assay was immunoSEQ multiplex PCR, and TCRdb's table has in-frame clones only and misses some. V, J and clone size derive from that table, while D and trimming were established from the DNA sequence. The sample contains about 1 million clones, 65% to 80% of which appear only once. This CDR3 has 19 residues. The germline gives CDR1 SEHNR, CDR2 FQNEAQ (reference sequence). The source material was memory CD4+ T cells sorted from blood. Sample subset: CD45RA-negative fraction. The source is a man aged 18 to 30 in good health. V is TRBV7-9 and J is TRBJ2-2; TRBD2 matches at 12 bases. CDR3 sequence: CASSLTRTSGKLRYRGAVF. CDR3 coding DNA: TGTGCCAGCAGCTTAACCAGGACTAGCGGGAAATTGAGGTACCGGGGAGCTGTTTTT.